This entry lists 14 T cell receptor beta chains sequenced from one sample in a study of T-cell reconstitution after alpha-beta-depleted transplantation in children. Preparation of the TCRbeta library was carried out with unique molecular identifiers. One entry per CDR3 protein, called by TCRdb with MiXCR from the PCR reads. The table has over 100,000 distinct CDR3 sequences, around a tenth seen once. This specimen consisted of PBMCs, obtained before TCRalphabeta/CD19-depleted stem cell transplant. These receptor sequences come from a boy between 2 and 10 years old with acute lymphoblastic leukemia, due to receive a stem cell transplant.

Many counts were recorded for this clonotype. V gene TRBV7-6 combines with J gene TRBJ1-1; TRBD1 might be the D (6 bases). Trimming removed 1 base from V and 5 bases from J, with 14 bases in between. This CDR3 spans 15 amino acids. Germline CDR1 reads SGHVS; CDR2 reads FNYEAQ. The CDR3 DNA reads as TGTGCCAGCAGCTTAGGTATACAGGGTAGTACTGAAGCTTTCTTT. The encoded protein is CASSLGIQGSTEAFF.

The genes are TRBV27 and TRBJ2-7; 9 bases are shared with TRBD1. The trim removed 3 bases at V and 2 bases at J, leaving 5 bases unmatched. CDR3 length: 15 amino acids. Germline-derived CDR1 and CDR2 are MNHEY and SMNVEV (reference sequence). The CDR3 nucleotides read TGTGCCAGCAGTTTCAGGACAGGGGACCCCTACGAGCAGTACTTC. It yields the protein CASSFRTGDPYEQYF.

This clonotype was observed a handful of times. The CDR3 DNA sequence: TGCAGTGCTAGAGACTCGCTAGGCGGGGGACCTACAAGCACAGATACGCAGTATTTT. It yields the protein CSARDSLGGGPTSTDTQYF. The rearrangement uses TRBV20-1 and TRBJ2-3; TRBD2 matches at 7 bases. Per germline, CDR1 DFQATT and CDR2 SNEGSKA (reference sequence). The CDR3 runs 19 residues. V lost 0 bases and J lost 0; bases outside the gene matches: 15.

V is TRBV3-1 and J is TRBJ2-2; TRBD1 matches at 9 bases. J gave up 4 bases and V 4 bases, and 10 bases lay outside the gene matches. Germline V gene sequence: CDR1 LGHDT, CDR2 YNNKEL (reference sequence). The CDR3 extends over 17 amino acids. The CDR3 here is CASSLPHRGLSTGELFF. The CDR3 region has the DNA TGTGCCAGCAGCCTACCCCACAGGGGGCTGAGCACCGGGGAGCTGTTTTTT. Full variable domain (rest looked up from reference TRBV3-1 and TRBJ2-2): DTAVSQTPKYLVTQMGNDKSIKCEQNLGHDTMYWYKQDSKKFLKIMFSYNNKELIINETVPNRFSPKSPDKAHLNLHINSLELGDSAVYFCASSLPHRGLSTGELFFGEGSRLTVL.

This chain links TRBV5-5 with TRBJ1-5; D uncertain. Germline V gives CDR1 SGHKS, CDR2 YYEKEE (reference sequence). The V and J ends lost 0 bases and 5 bases respectively, with 15 bases between them. The CDR3 is made up of 16 amino acids. The CDR3 DNA follows: TGTGCCAGCAGCTTGGCCCCGGGGAGGCCTGATCAGCCCCAGCATTTT. Its protein is CASSLAPGRPDQPQHF.

V gene TRBV11-2 combines with J gene TRBJ1-4; no reliable D call. The V gene's germline CDR1 is SGHAT and CDR2 FQNNGV. The CDR3 sequence is 16 residues long. Trimming shortened V by 0 bases and J by 0 bases, and 8 bases separated the two germline ends. The CDR3 DNA is TGTGCCAGCAGCTTAGATCAGGATACAACTAATGAAAAACTGTTTTTT. Translating gives CASSLDQDTTNEKLFF.

This clonotype was observed many times. This chain connects TRBV6-5 to TRBJ2-3; D gene uncertain. Trimming removed 0 bases at V and 0 bases at J, with 4 bases between. The V gene's germline CDR1 is MNHEY and CDR2 SVGAGI. This CDR3 is 14 amino acids long. The CDR3 DNA follows: TGTGCCAGCAGTTACTCGACTAGCACAGATACGCAGTATTTT. Its translation is CASSYSTSTDTQYF.

V and J are TRBV7-9 and TRBJ2-6, with D unclear. The germline V gene has CDR1 SEHNR and CDR2 FQNEAQ (reference sequence). This CDR3 is 17 amino acids long. The germline V and J ends were trimmed by 2 bases and 0 bases, with 11 bases remaining between them. CDR3 DNA sequence: TGTGCCAGCAGCTTATCGACTTGGAGCTCTGGGGCCAACGTCCTGACTTTC. It translates to CASSLSTWSSGANVLTF.

This clonotype has a handful of counts. The genes are TRBV4-1 and TRBJ1-2; perhaps TRBD1 as D (5 bases). Germline lookup yields CDR1 MGHRA and CDR2 YSYEKL. The CDR3 is 14 residues long. V lost 4 bases to trimming and J lost 0 bases, with 9 bases between them. CDR3 amino acids: CASSLGQANYGYTF. CDR3 sequence (DNA): TGCGCCAGCAGCCTCGGACAAGCTAACTATGGCTACACCTTC.

There are many counts of this clonotype. This chain connects TRBV4-2 to TRBJ2-5; TRBD2 aligns across 12 bases. CDR1 LGHNA and CDR2 YNFKEQ come from the germline V gene. After removal of 4 bases from V and 3 bases from J, the junction contained 24 bases not matched to a gene. The CDR3 is 22 amino acids. The CDR3 loop reads CASSPMPGLAGTSTHYEETQYF. The CDR3 DNA sequence: TGTGCCAGCAGCCCAATGCCCGGACTAGCGGGGACCTCTACCCATTATGAAGAGACCCAGTACTTC.

This clonotype has only a few counts. This sequence joins TRBV20-1 and TRBJ1-2; unclear D gene. V lost 6 bases and J 9 bases, leaving 14 bases between the germline ends. This CDR3 comprises 11 residues. The germline V gene has CDR1 DFQATT and CDR2 SNEGSKA (reference sequence). CDR3 in amino acids: CSAHQGERYTF. Here the CDR3 DNA reads TGCAGTGCCCACCAAGGAGAACGCTACACCTTC.

This clonotype came up many times. This chain joins TRBV12-3 or TRBV12-4 and TRBJ2-1; the D gene is possibly TRBD2 (5 bases). The V end lost 6 bases, the J end lost 2 bases, and 11 bases lay between the germline ends. This CDR3 contains 14 residues. The CDR3 loop reads CASRLGGPYNEQFF. In DNA, the CDR3 is TGTGCCAGCAGGCTTGGAGGCCCCTACAATGAGCAGTTCTTC.

CDR3 region: CASSPEGAGEQFF. CDR3 nucleotides: TGTGCCAGCAGCCCGGAGGGGGCAGGTGAGCAGTTCTTC. This chain links TRBV12-3 or TRBV12-4 with TRBJ2-1; D possibly corresponds to TRBD1 (7 bases). This CDR3 contains 13 residues. Trimming removed 6 bases at V and 9 bases at J, with 15 bases between.

The table lists this clonotype with many counts. V gene TRBV5-1 combines with J gene TRBJ1-1; D is possibly TRBD1 (5 bases). The germline V gene has CDR1 SGHRS and CDR2 YFSETQ. The CDR3 totals 14 residues. The germline V and J ends were trimmed by 0 bases and 4 bases, with 10 bases remaining between them. CDR3 region: CASSLDLGGTEAFF. The CDR3 nucleotides read TGCGCCAGCAGCTTGGACTTGGGGGGCACTGAAGCTTTCTTT.